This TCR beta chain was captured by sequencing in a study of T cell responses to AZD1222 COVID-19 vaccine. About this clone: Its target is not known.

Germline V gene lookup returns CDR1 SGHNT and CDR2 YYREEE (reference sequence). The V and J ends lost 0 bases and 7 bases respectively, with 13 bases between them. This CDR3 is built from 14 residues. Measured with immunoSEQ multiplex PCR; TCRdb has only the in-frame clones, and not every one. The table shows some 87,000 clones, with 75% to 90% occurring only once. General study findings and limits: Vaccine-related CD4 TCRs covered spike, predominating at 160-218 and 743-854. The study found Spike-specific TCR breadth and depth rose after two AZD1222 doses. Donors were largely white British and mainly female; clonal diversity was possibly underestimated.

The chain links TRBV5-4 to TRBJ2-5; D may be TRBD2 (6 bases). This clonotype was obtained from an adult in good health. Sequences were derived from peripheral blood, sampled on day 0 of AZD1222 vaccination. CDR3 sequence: CASSLEAGMGTQYF. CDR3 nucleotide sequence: TGTGCCAGCAGCTTGGAGGCGGGAATGGGGACCCAGTACTTC.